Each of the 29 T cell receptor beta chains below was sequenced from the same sample in a study of glioma-infiltrating T cells. TCR alpha and beta CDR3 regions were amplified from RNA using iRepertoire nested multiplex PCR. MiXCR, run by TCRdb on the multiplex PCR reads, gives a single entry per CDR3 protein. The table has some 160,000 distinct CDR3 sequences, 43% seen once. Material for sequencing was glioma tissue, nonneoplastic brain tissue, or PBMCs (not recorded which). These receptors were taken from a human donor with low-grade glioma or glioblastoma, undergoing nonglioma brain surgery, or in good health (not recorded which).

This clonotype came up many times. The chain recombines TRBV2 with TRBJ1-6; unclear D gene. Germline lookup yields CDR1 SNHLY and CDR2 FYNNEI. V was clipped by 4 bases and J by 10 bases, with 14 bases between them. The CDR3 has 14 amino acids. In DNA form, the CDR3 reads TGTGCCAGCAGTGTTTCGGGTCTAGGCTCACCCCTCCACTTT. Its protein is CASSVSGLGSPLHF. The full variable domain, with the rest looked up from reference TRBV2 and TRBJ1-6, is EPEVTQTPSHQVTQMGQEVILRCVPISNHLYFYWYRQILGQKVEFLVSFYNNEISEKSEIFDDQFSVERPDGSNFTLKIRSTKLEDSAMYFCASSVSGLGSPLHFGNGTRLTVT.

Concerning this clonotype: One end of the junction is discordant with germline, which a read error may explain. This chain joins TRBV6-5 and TRBJ2-2; 8 bases are a match to TRBD2. The CDR3 sequence is 18 residues long. CDR1 and CDR2 (germline): MNHEY, SVGAGI. The CDR3: CASSYTISGKPNTWELFF. The CDR3 DNA reads TGTGCCAGCAGTTACACGATTAGCGGGAAACCGAACACCTGGGAGCTGTTTTTT.

CDR3 bases: TGTGCCTCACGGGACTCGCCCTACGAGCAGTACTTC. Its protein product is CASRDSPYEQYF. The chain carries TRBV6-2 or TRBV6-3 and TRBJ2-7; tentative D call: TRBD2 (6 bases). The CDR3 is 12 residues long. Trimming cost V 11 bases and J 2 bases, with 13 bases left between them. The V gene's germline CDR1 is MNHEY and CDR2 SVGEGT.

This clonotype occurred a few times. The rearrangement uses TRBV4-1 and TRBJ2-5; a possible D gene is TRBD2 (7 bases). Germline assignment: CDR1 MGHRA and CDR2 YSYEKL. This CDR3 spans 14 amino acids. Trimming removed 4 bases at V and 4 bases at J, with 13 bases between. The DNA of the CDR3 is TGCGCCAGCAGCCTCGGGGGGCGCGGAGAGACCCAGTACTTC. Translation gives CASSLGGRGETQYF.

The V call is TRBV6-1, the J call TRBJ1-5; a possible D gene is TRBD1 (6 bases). The CDR3 has 15 amino acids. V lost 7 bases and J lost 8, with 21 bases in between. The V gene's germline CDR1 is MNHNS and CDR2 SASEGT. CDR3 DNA sequence: TGTGCCAGCACTAAATCAGGGGATAGCAACAAGCCCCAGCATTTT. It translates to CASTKSGDSNKPQHF.

This clonotype was picked up many times. The CDR3 nucleotides read TGTGCCAGCAGAATAGCGGGAGGCTTCTCCTACGAGCAGTACTTC. This encodes CASRIAGGFSYEQYF. The chain is built from TRBV28 and TRBJ2-7; 10 nucleotides match TRBD2. The CDR3 loop spans 15 amino acids. The J segment lost 0 bases and the V segment lost 6 bases, leaving 5 bases of the junction unmatched. Germline values: CDR1 MDHEN, CDR2 SYDVKM.

A note on this clonotype: This may arise from a read error, as a much more abundant clone is one base away. V gene TRBV2 combines with J gene TRBJ1-4; D ambiguous. This CDR3 has 13 amino acids. The germline CDR1 and CDR2 sequences are SNHLY and FYNNEI. In nucleotides, the CDR3 is TGTGCCATCAGTGTGGGTGGCGGCGAAAAACTGTTTTTT. Residues: CAISVGGGEKLFF.

This clonotype was recorded at least ten times. The V gene is TRBV10-3, the J gene TRBJ1-5; no reliable D call. CDR1 is ENHRY, CDR2 SYGVKD, per germline. The V end was cut by 0 bases, the J end by 1 base, with 7 bases between. The CDR3 totals 15 residues. CDR3 in DNA: TGTGCCATCAGTGAGTCGAGTCAGAGCAATCAGCCCCAGCATTTT. Protein: CAISESSQSNQPQHF.

Turning to this clonotype: A much bigger clone sits one base away, suggesting this may be a read error. J is TRBJ2-1 and V is TRBV28; no firm D call. The CDR3 has 11 amino acids. Germline V gives CDR1 MDHEN, CDR2 SYDVKM. Trimming removed 10 bases from V and 2 bases from J, with 6 bases in between. For the CDR3, the DNA is TGTGCCACAAGCCCCTACAATGAGCAGTTCTTC. Translated: CATSPYNEQFF.

This clonotype has a count of ten or more. The chain employs TRBV3-1 and TRBJ2-7; 9 nucleotides line up with TRBD2. J gave up 3 bases and V 6 bases, and 3 bases lay outside the gene matches. This CDR3 region has 13 residues. Germline CDR1 is LGHDT and CDR2 is YNNKEL (reference sequence). In DNA, the CDR3 is TGTGCCAGCAGGCGGGAGGGCCTCTACGAGCAGTACTTC. Its translation: CASRREGLYEQYF.

As concerns this clonotype: This could be a read error, since a much larger clone is one nucleotide away. This rearrangement joins TRBV28 to TRBJ2-1, with 12 bases identical to TRBD1. This CDR3 is built from 14 residues. Germline CDR1 MDHEN, CDR2 SYDVKM. V lost 7 bases, J lost 16 bases, and 14 bases stayed unmatched. Here the CDR3 DNA reads TGTGCCAGCATTCCGGGACAGGGGGCTTCCGCTCATTTCTTC. It translates to CASIPGQGASAHFF.

Comment on this clonotype: This may come from a read error, since a much larger clone is one base off. The chain recombines TRBV15 with TRBJ1-1; D is possibly TRBD1 (5 bases). CDR1 is LNHNV and CDR2 is YYDKDF in the germline V gene (reference sequence). There are 15 residues in the CDR3. V was pared by 0 bases and J by 1 base, with 9 bases between. CDR3 in amino acids: CATSRDPGANTEAFF. The DNA of the CDR3 is TGTGCCACCAGCAGAGATCCTGGGGCGAACACTGAAGCTTTCTTT.

This clonotype occurred many times. V gene TRBV2 combines with J gene TRBJ1-2; TRBD1 might be the D (6 bases). The CDR3 has 17 residues. V lost 6 bases and J 3 bases, leaving 23 bases between the germline ends. CDR1 SNHLY and CDR2 FYNNEI come from the germline V gene. The CDR3 DNA reads TGTGCCAGCAGCTTTGAACCCCACCACGCAGGGGACTATGGCTACACCTTC. Amino acid sequence: CASSFEPHHAGDYGYTF.

The chain has TRBV12-3 or TRBV12-4 and TRBJ2-3; D gene ambiguous. The V and J ends lost 2 bases and 5 bases respectively, with 8 bases between them. The CDR3 loop spans 13 amino acids. The DNA of the CDR3 is TGTGCCAGCAGTTTACACCTGCGAGATACGCAGTATTTT. Amino acids: CASSLHLRDTQYF.

As for this clonotype: This may come from a read error, since a much larger clone is one base off. This chain connects TRBV20-1 to TRBJ1-1; D is uncertain. There are 12 residues in the CDR3. V dropped 0 bases and J dropped 6 bases, with 8 bases sitting between them. Germline values: CDR1 DFQATT, CDR2 SNEGSKA (reference sequence). CDR3 bases: TGCAGTGCTAGAGATCAAGTCGCTGAAGCTTTCTTT. Encoded protein: CSARDQVAEAFF.

The DNA for the CDR3 is TGTGCCAGCAGGGGGATAGCTACTCGCGATGAGCAGTTCTTC. Its translation: CASRGIATRDEQFF. This chain links TRBV2 with TRBJ2-1; D uncertain. The CDR3 spans 14 residues. V lost 6 bases and J lost 8, with 17 bases in between. In germline, CDR1 is SNHLY, CDR2 FYNNEI.

In this sample, this clonotype turned up a few times. V and J are TRBV14 and TRBJ1-1; D is possibly TRBD1 (6 bases). Per the germline V gene, CDR1 is SGHDN and CDR2 is FVKESK. Trimming left V 3 bases short and J 6 bases short, with 17 bases between. This CDR3 has 15 residues. The CDR3 protein is CASSQHREGSAEAFF. In DNA, the CDR3 is TGTGCCAGCAGCCAGCACAGGGAAGGGTCCGCTGAAGCTTTCTTT.

Comment on this clonotype: A much larger clone differs from this one at a single base, so this may be a read error. V gene TRBV19 combines with J gene TRBJ2-3, with D unresolved. Germline values: CDR1 LNHDA, CDR2 SQIVND (reference sequence). This CDR3 is built from 15 residues. Trimming stripped 6 bases from V and 0 bases from J, with 13 bases between. The CDR3 region has the DNA TGTGCCAGTAGCACCCATGGGCGGAGCACAGATACGCAGTATTTT. Protein product: CASSTHGRSTDTQYF.

This clonotype was recorded many times. The rearrangement joins TRBV20-1 to TRBJ1-5; the match to TRBD1 covers 11 bases. This CDR3 is 19 amino acids long. In germline, CDR1 is DFQATT, CDR2 SNEGSKA (reference sequence). V was clipped by 0 bases and J by 4 bases; unmatched bases: 14. This CDR3 is CSARDLGTGGILENQPQHF. CDR3 DNA sequence: TGCAGTGCTAGAGATTTAGGGACAGGGGGTATCCTAGAAAATCAGCCCCAGCATTTT.

With regard to this clonotype: One base away lies a much larger clone, so this may be a sequencing read error. The chain recombines TRBV20-1 with TRBJ2-5, with D tentatively TRBD1 (5 bases). The CDR3 has 13 amino acids. V lost 6 bases, J lost 1 base, and 12 bases lay in between. CDR1 and CDR2 from the germline V gene are DFQATT and SNEGSKA (reference sequence). CDR3 residues: CSALTVGQETQYF. As DNA, the CDR3 is TGCAGTGCACTGACAGTGGGCCAAGAGACCCAGTACTTC.

This clonotype occurred many times. The chain links TRBV6-1 to TRBJ2-1; the match to TRBD2 covers 10 bases. Per germline, CDR1 MNHNS and CDR2 SASEGT. This CDR3 has 18 residues. With 5 bases clipped from V and 2 bases from J, the junction kept 12 bases outside the gene matches. The CDR3 is CASSSQGDSGRAYNEQFF. The CDR3 coding sequence is TGTGCCAGCAGTTCCCAGGGGGACAGCGGGAGGGCCTACAATGAGCAGTTCTTC.

Comments on this clonotype: An end of the junction does not agree with germline; a read error may underlie this. V and J are TRBV12-3 or TRBV12-4 and TRBJ2-3, with a possible D match to TRBD1 (5 bases). The CDR3 consists of 13 residues. CDR3 region: CASSLGAADTQYF. The CDR3 nucleotides read TGTGCAAGCAGTTTAGGGGCGGCAGATACGCAGTATTTT.

In this sample, this clonotype turned up once. One base away lies a much larger clone, so this may be a sequencing read error. This chain uses TRBV28 with TRBJ1-2; 8 positions agree with TRBD1. The CDR3 runs 15 residues. Germline-derived CDR1 and CDR2 are MDHEN and SYDVKM. The CDR3 nucleotides are TGTGCCAGCAGCAACATACAGGGGGATGTCTATGGCTGCACCTTC. This codes for CASSNIQGDVYGCTF.

In the case of this clonotype: This may stem from a read error, because a much larger clone lies one nucleotide away. V gene TRBV20-1 combines with J gene TRBJ2-3; tentative D call: TRBD2 (7 bases). The V end was cut by 3 bases, the J end by 3 bases, with 22 bases between. Germline CDR1 is DFQATT and CDR2 is SNEGSKA (reference sequence). CDR3 size: 17 residues. The CDR3 sequence is CSARGSGGPSRTDTQYF. CDR3 nucleotide sequence: TGCAGTGCTAGGGGCTCCGGGGGGCCGTCTAGAACAGATACGCAGTATTTT.

This clonotype came up many times. CDR3 loop: CASSHTKQDWNTEAFF. CDR3 coding DNA: TGCGCCAGCAGCCATACAAAACAGGACTGGAACACTGAAGCTTTCTTT. The chain employs TRBV4-1 and TRBJ1-1; tentatively, D is TRBD1 (5 bases). The germline CDR1 and CDR2 sequences are MGHRA and YSYEKL. V shed 3 bases and J shed 1 base, with 15 bases lying between them. This CDR3 is built from 16 residues.

In its sample, this clonotype was seen once. A much more abundant neighbour one base away suggests this may be a read error. The chain joins TRBV7-2 to TRBJ2-7, with D maybe TRBD2 (5 bases). CDR3 length equals 14 residues. V lost 4 bases, J lost 2 bases, and 12 bases lay in between. From germline, CDR1 is SGHTA and CDR2 FQGNSA. In DNA form, the CDR3 reads TGTGCCAGCAGCTCCTCCGGGAAAGCCTACGAGCAGTACTTC. Protein product: CASSSSGKAYEQYF.

The chain has TRBV29-1 and TRBJ1-3; D gene uncertain. The germline gives CDR1 SQVTM, CDR2 ANQGSEA. The CDR3 sequence is 10 residues long. V lost 6 bases and J lost 8, with 8 bases in between. CDR3 coding DNA: TGCAGCGTCCTAGAGGACACCATATATTTT. It is translated as CSVLEDTIYF.

Comment on this clonotype: This clone may be a read error of a much larger clone one base away. This rearrangement joins TRBV10-3 to TRBJ2-3; 8 bases match TRBD2. Trimming took 7 bases from V and 5 from J; bases not matched to a gene: 11. CDR1 is ENHRY, CDR2 SYGVKD, per germline. The CDR3 consists of 15 residues. The CDR3 sequence: CAIIGSGGEVDTQYF. The CDR3 DNA follows: TGTGCCATCATTGGTTCGGGAGGGGAGGTAGATACGCAGTATTTT.

In its sample, this clonotype was seen a few times. The CDR3 loop reads CASSPGRTYEQYF. In DNA form, the CDR3 reads TGTGCCAGCAGCCCCGGACGGACCTACGAGCAGTACTTC. The chain carries TRBV3-1 and TRBJ2-7; D remains unclear. The CDR3 contains 13 residues. Germline V gene lookup returns CDR1 LGHDT and CDR2 YNNKEL (reference sequence). Trimming removed 4 bases from V and 2 bases from J, with 9 bases in between.